This T cell receptor beta chain is from a study of T cells after yellow fever vaccination. Study-wide results and caveats: A faster peak, day 5 versus 15, was reached by the weaker secondary response. Researchers noted that a small share of clonotypes showed up in both CD4 and CD8 compartments. Booster sampling recovered most clones from primary vaccination (approximately 97% CD4, 88% CD8).

The CDR3 spans 15 residues. The trim removed 3 bases at V and 0 bases at J, leaving 3 bases unmatched. The germline gives CDR1 SGHKS, CDR2 YYEKEE (reference sequence). As to this clonotype: The antigen is unknown.

TCRdb called the 5' RACE reads again in MiXCR, with one record for every CDR3 protein. This sample carries some 320,000 distinct CDR3 sequences, about 10% of them seen once, and the ten largest clones take approximately 3%. This sequence joins TRBV5-5 and TRBJ2-1, with 7 bases lining up with TRBD2. The sample here was CD4+ T cells sorted from PBMCs, taken 45 days after the yellow fever booster vaccination. The clonotype was recovered from a man aged 18 to 30 who received the YFV17D yellow fever vaccine. CDR3 DNA: TGTGCCAGCAGCTGGGAGGGGAGCTCCTACAATGAGCAGTTCTTC. As protein: CASSWEGSSYNEQFF.